The present T cell receptor (beta chain) was sequenced within a study of blood T cell repertoires in COVID-19. Looking at the study overall: COVID-19 samples, acute and convalescent, were from the United States, Italy and Spain. From T cells, B-cell-depleted T cells, or PBMCs came the material, which was cDNA or gDNA.

How the authors handled the data: From reference gene primer amplification, estimates of nucleated cell counts were derived. Assay: immunoSEQ multiplex PCR; the TCRdb copy retains only in-frame clones and omits some. V and J calls and clone size come straight from that table; D and trimming were deduced from the DNA. The sample records about 110,000 clones, 83% being singletons. The CDR3 runs 15 residues. The J segment lost 5 bases and the V segment lost 1 base, leaving 5 bases of the junction unmatched. The germline V gene has CDR1 SEHNR and CDR2 FQNEAQ (reference sequence). The chain recombines TRBV7-9 with TRBJ2-5, with TRBD2 matching 9 bases. Sequenced material: peripheral blood. This sequence was found in a woman between 55 and 75 years old with acute or convalescent COVID-19. The CDR3 bases are TGTGCCAGCAGCTTAGTATCGACTAGCGGTGAGACCCAGTACTTC. Its translation is CASSLVSTSGETQYF.